Listed below are T cell receptor beta chains from one sample, sequenced in a study of response to subunit inactivated influenza vaccine. TCRdb redid the calling of the RT-PCR reads with MiXCR, one entry per CDR3 protein. In the table there are 860,000 or so distinct CDR3 sequences, around 21% of which are singletons. Sequenced here: PBMCs from blood, sampled around 5 days after vaccination. These receptors originate from a middle-aged man who received an inactivated influenza vaccine. CDR3s include the opening cysteine and the closing phenylalanine or tryptophan. D genes are given only for firm matches. Clone size is stated in some rows and not others, as once, few, many or a class when expanded.

TRBV11-2	TRBJ2-7	NA	NA	TGTGCCAGCAGCTTATTCTCTGCCATAACAGTCCCGTTCTACGAGCAGTACTTC	CASSLFSAITVPFYEQYF
TRBV2	TRBJ1-4	NA	NA	TGTGCCAGCAGTTCTGGGTGGGAAAAACTGTTTTTT	CASSSGWEKLFF
TRBV18	TRBJ2-2	NA	NA	TGTGCCAGCTCGAACCGGAGGAGAGTCACCGGGGAGCTGTTTTTT	CASSNRRRVTGELFF
TRBV20-1	TRBJ2-1	many	NA	TGCAGTGCTAGAGCAGATAATGAGCAGTTCTTC	CSARADNEQFF
TRBV20-1	TRBJ1-2	NA	TRBD1	TGCAGTGCTAGGTTGACAGGGACGGGATATGGCTACACCTTC	CSARLTGTGYGYTF
TRBV18	TRBJ2-4	few	NA	TGTGCCAGCTCACCACCGGCGGCTCCTCTAGCCAAAAACATTCAGTACTTC	CASSPPAAPLAKNIQYF
TRBV7-8	TRBJ2-3	NA	NA	TGTGCCAGCAGCTTCGTATTTCCGGGTGGACCGGGACTTGACACAGATACGCAGTATTTT	CASSFVFPGGPGLDTDTQYF
TRBV7-2	TRBJ2-5	NA	TRBD2	TGTGCCAGCAGCTTATTTGGTGGCGGGGGAGAGACCCAGTACTTC	CASSLFGGGGETQYF
TRBV29-1	TRBJ2-1	many	TRBD2	TGCAGCGCGAACCTCGGGACTAGCGGGTACAATGAGCAGTTCTTC	CSANLGTSGYNEQFF
TRBV14	TRBJ2-5	many	NA	TGTGCCAGCAGCCCACGACTTTACAGCGTGGAGACCCAGTACTTC	CASSPRLYSVETQYF
TRBV9	TRBJ1-1	few	NA	TGTGCCAGCAGCGTAGTACTTGGCACTGAAGCTTTCTTT	CASSVVLGTEAFF
TRBV6-2/TRBV6-3	TRBJ2-7	few	TRBD2	TGTGCCAGCAGTGGACCGACTAGCGACTACGAGCAGTACTTC	CASSGPTSDYEQYF
TRBV10-3	TRBJ2-7	few	TRBD2	TGTGCCATCAGGGGGCGGGAGGGTTTCCACGAGCAGTACTTC	CAIRGREGFHEQYF
TRBV19	TRBJ2-1	NA	NA	TGTGCCAGTACCGCCCCCTACAATGAGCAGTTCTTC	CASTAPYNEQFF
TRBV15	TRBJ2-7	few	NA	TGTGCCACCAGCTCGGGACCGAGCTACGAGCAGTACTTC	CATSSGPSYEQYF
TRBV12-3/TRBV12-4	TRBJ2-1	NA	NA	TGTGCCAGCAGTCTTTATAGCTCCTACAATGAGCAGTTCTTC	CASSLYSSYNEQFF
TRBV4-2	TRBJ2-5	NA	TRBD2	TGTGCCAGCAGCCGGGTTCTAGCGGGGGTTCAAGAGACCCAGTACTTC	CASSRVLAGVQETQYF
TRBV7-9	TRBJ2-5	few	NA	TGTGCCAGCAGCTCCCTAGCGAAGGAGACCCAGTACTTC	CASSSLAKETQYF
TRBV20-1	TRBJ2-6	few	NA	TGCAGTGCTAGGATCCTGGCTGGGGCCAACGTCCTGACTTTC	CSARILAGANVLTF
TRBV9	TRBJ2-1	few	NA	TGTGCCAGCAGCGACGAGGAGGGACCGCAATACAATGAGCAGTTCTTC	CASSDEEGPQYNEQFF
TRBV4-2	TRBJ1-5	few	NA	TGTGCCAGCACCAGCCATAGGGGATGGACAGACCATAGCAATCAGCCCCAGCATTTT	CASTSHRGWTDHSNQPQHF
TRBV20-1	TRBJ2-1	NA	TRBD2	TGCAGTGCTATTATTAGCGGGAGAGGGGACAATGAGCAGTTCTTC	CSAIISGRGDNEQFF
TRBV5-1	TRBJ2-3	few	TRBD2	TGCGCCAGCAGCTCACTAGCGGGAGCCGGGGCAGATACGCAGTATTTT	CASSSLAGAGADTQYF
TRBV7-2	TRBJ1-2	NA	NA	TGTGCCAGCAGCCCACAGGCTGGCTACACCTTC	CASSPQAGYTF
TRBV27	TRBJ1-3	few	TRBD1	TGTGCCAGCAGCCGGACAGGGGGAAACACCATATATTTT	CASSRTGGNTIYF
TRBV29-1	TRBJ1-1	few	TRBD1	TGCAGCGTCAAGGGCAGGGGGCCCAACACTGAAGCTTTCTTT	CSVKGRGPNTEAFF
TRBV7-9	TRBJ2-1	few	NA	TGTGCCAGCAGCTCCGACCCGAATGAGCAGTTCTTC	CASSSDPNEQFF
TRBV7-9	TRBJ2-5	few	TRBD1	TGTGCCAGCAGCTCGCCGGGACAGGGGCCCCAAGAGACCCAGTACTTC	CASSSPGQGPQETQYF
TRBV7-2	TRBJ2-7	few	NA	TGTGCCAGCAGCTTAGCGCGACGGGACTACGAGCAGTACTTC	CASSLARRDYEQYF
TRBV9	TRBJ2-5	few	NA	TGTGCCAGCAGCGTTGTAAGCGGAGCGGGGACCCAGTACTTC	CASSVVSGAGTQYF
TRBV4-3	TRBJ2-2	once	NA	TGCGCCAGCAGCGCCCAGGGGGGGTTCACCGGGGAGCTGTTTTTT	CASSAQGGFTGELFF
TRBV28	TRBJ2-7	NA	NA	TGTGCCAGCAGGGACGGCTCCTACGAGCAGTACTTC	CASRDGSYEQYF
TRBV7-2	TRBJ1-2	few	NA	TGTGCCAGCAGCTTAGTAATGGGGGCCTATGGCTACACCTTC	CASSLVMGAYGYTF
TRBV5-1	TRBJ2-3	NA	TRBD2	TGCGCCAGCAGCCCGTTGACTAGCGGGGTCACAGATACGCAGTATTTT	CASSPLTSGVTDTQYF
TRBV7-9	TRBJ1-6	NA	TRBD1	TGTGCCAGCAGCACCCGGACAGGGCTAGTGAATTCACCCCTCCACTTT	CASSTRTGLVNSPLHF
TRBV29-1	TRBJ1-1	few	NA	TGCAGCGTTGCCTCGGCAGGGGAAGCTTTCTTT	CSVASAGEAFF
TRBV7-9	TRBJ2-2	few	NA	TGTGCCAGCAGCACTAGCTCGTCCGGGGAGCTGTTTTTT	CASSTSSSGELFF
TRBV20-1	TRBJ2-7	NA	NA	TGCAGTGCTAGAGTGGGGGTCGAAGAGCAGTACTTC	CSARVGVEEQYF
TRBV6-2/TRBV6-3	TRBJ2-3	NA	TRBD2	TGTGCCAGCAGTTCCGAACTACTAGCGGGGACCACAGATACGCAGTATTTT	CASSSELLAGTTDTQYF
TRBV6-1	TRBJ2-2	many	NA	TGTGCCAGCAGTGTTGGCAGCCTCAACACCGGGGAGCTGTTTTTT	CASSVGSLNTGELFF
TRBV7-2	TRBJ1-4	NA	TRBD1	TGTGCCAGCAGCGGACAGGGGGCGCCCGAAAAACTGTTTTTT	CASSGQGAPEKLFF
TRBV15	TRBJ2-7	NA	TRBD1	TGTGCCACCAGCGGATACAGGGGGCCGGGTGAGCAGTACTTC	CATSGYRGPGEQYF
TRBV20-1	TRBJ2-5	NA	TRBD2	TGCAGTGAGAGGGCTAGCGGGGTCGAGACCCAGTACTTC	CSERASGVETQYF
TRBV7-9	TRBJ1-1	NA	NA	TGTGCCAGCAGCCCCCAAGGACGGGTGGAAACTGAAGCTTTCTTT	CASSPQGRVETEAFF
TRBV3-1	TRBJ1-1	NA	TRBD1	TGTGCCAGCAGCCGGCAGGGGGAACCAGGCCGAGCTTTCTTT	CASSRQGEPGRAFF
TRBV7-8	TRBJ2-7	many	NA	TGTGCCAGCAGCTTAGCCCCCAGGGGCTACGAGCAGTACTTC	CASSLAPRGYEQYF
TRBV9	TRBJ1-1	few	TRBD1	TGTGCCAGCACCCTAGTGGGACAGCAGAACACTGAAGCTTTCTTT	CASTLVGQQNTEAFF
TRBV7-2	TRBJ2-5	NA	NA	TGTGCCAGCAGCCCCCCGGACTATCCGTCCAGACAGACCCAGTACTTC	CASSPPDYPSRQTQYF